This T cell receptor beta chain was found in a study of blood T cells in healthy people across ages. Germline V lookup: CDR1 SGHTA, CDR2 FQGNSA. CDR3 length equals 13 residues. Concerning this clonotype itself: The junction departs from germline at one end; a sequencing error may be responsible.

The authors ran a second PCR of roughly 7 to 11 cycles using a sample-barcoded 5' primer and a J-beta primer mix. TCRdb used MiXCR to reprocess the 5' RACE reads, holding one entry per CDR3 protein. The table records over 950,000 distinct CDR3 sequences, approximately 38% of them present only once. The source is a man aged 18 to 29 in good health. Sequenced: blood. The chain joins TRBV7-2 to TRBJ1-5; D may be TRBD1 (5 bases). CDR3 coding DNA: TGTGCCAGCAGCTTATGGGGGAATCAGCCCCCGCATTTT. Its protein product is CASSLWGNQPPHF.